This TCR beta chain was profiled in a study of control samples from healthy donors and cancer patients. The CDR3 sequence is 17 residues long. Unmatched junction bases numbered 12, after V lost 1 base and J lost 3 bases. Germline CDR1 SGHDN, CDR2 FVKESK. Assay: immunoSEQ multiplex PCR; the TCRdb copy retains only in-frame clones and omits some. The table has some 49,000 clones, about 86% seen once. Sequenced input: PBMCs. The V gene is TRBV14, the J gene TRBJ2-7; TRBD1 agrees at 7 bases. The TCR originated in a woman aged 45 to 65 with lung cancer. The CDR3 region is CASSQAMTGSPGYEQYF. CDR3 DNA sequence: TGTGCCAGCAGCCAAGCTATGACAGGGTCCCCAGGCTACGAGCAGTACTTC.